The sequence of this T cell receptor delta chain was determined in a study of delta chains in infants with herpesvirus infections. Study results and caveats: CMV-uninfected infants might carry this public clonotype below detection.

Reverse transcription of PBMC RNA used primers specific for the gamma and delta chains. TCRdb repeated clone calling on the RT-PCR reads with CATT. The data contain 700 to 900 delta-chain clones, about 12% of them singletons. In regard to this clone: Its matching antigen is unknown.

The sequence derives from a human donor who was a Ugandan infant, either HIV-exposed or HIV-unexposed (not recorded which). The source was peripheral blood, collected at time point 2 of longitudinal follow-up.

The CDR3 region has the DNA TGTGCCTGTGACACCCGTGTGGGTAACACCGATAAACTCATCTTT. Translated, it gives CACDTRVGNTDKLIF. V usage is TRDV2 and J usage is TRDJ1, with D unresolved. Trimming took off 0 bases at V and 0 bases at J, with 10 bases between the two ends. Germline V lookup: CDR1 GEAIGNYY, CDR2 EKD. This CDR3 spans 15 amino acids.